Below, 14 T cell receptor beta chains from the same sample are listed, as sequenced in a study of T-cell memory formation after mild COVID-19. TCRdb called the 5' RACE reads again in MiXCR, with one record for every CDR3 protein. The data show about 430,000 distinct CDR3 sequences, 20% to 30% seen once. The specimen was PBMCs or a T cell subset sorted from them (not recorded which). Source of these receptors: an adult woman who had mild COVID-19 (a few samples of this study predate the infection). Cell type and time point are not known.

This clonotype was seen more than once but under ten times. The gene calls are TRBV24-1 and TRBJ2-1; TRBD1 might be the D (6 bases). The germline V gene encodes CDR1 KGHDR and CDR2 SFDVKD. V shed 5 bases and J shed 2 bases, with 12 bases lying between them. The CDR3 runs to 15 residues. In DNA form, the CDR3 reads TGTGCCACCAGTGGACAGGTAACCCCCTACAATGAGCAGTTCTTC. Its protein is CATSGQVTPYNEQFF.

This clonotype has more than one count but fewer than ten. The chain carries TRBV18 and TRBJ2-3; 10 bases agree with TRBD2. Losses at the gene ends were 3 bases for V and 7 bases for J; bases not matched to a gene: 10. The CDR3 runs to 16 residues. Germline-derived CDR1 and CDR2 are KGHSH and LQKENI. The CDR3 bases are TGTGCCAGCTCACCTCGAGGGCCTAGCGGGAGTAATACGCAGTATTTT. Amino acid sequence: CASSPRGPSGSNTQYF.

This clonotype was observed a few times. The rearrangement links TRBV12-3 or TRBV12-4 to TRBJ1-3, with D perhaps TRBD1 (5 bases). V shed 6 bases and J shed 0 bases, with 12 bases lying between them. The CDR3 runs 15 residues. The CDR3 DNA follows: TGTGCCAGCAGCTGGGGCACACGCTCTGGAAACACCATATATTTT. This encodes CASSWGTRSGNTIYF.

This clonotype showed up just once. The chain links TRBV3-1 to TRBJ1-1; maybe TRBD1 (6 bases). The CDR3 has 12 residues. Germline CDR1 and CDR2: LGHDT and YNNKEL (reference sequence). Between the trimmed V and J ends, which lost 3 bases and 8 bases, there was a span of 10 bases. The CDR3: CASSQTTGEAFF. The CDR3 nucleotides read TGTGCCAGCAGCCAGACCACAGGGGAAGCTTTCTTT.

This clonotype was found a few times. This chain uses TRBV12-3 or TRBV12-4 with TRBJ1-1, with D perhaps matching TRBD1 (5 bases). Trimming left V 6 bases short and J 0 bases short, with 14 bases between. The CDR3 is 15 residues long. This CDR3 is CASRPGGQMNTEAFF. Here the CDR3 DNA reads TGTGCCAGCAGGCCGGGTGGACAAATGAACACTGAAGCTTTCTTT.

This clonotype was seen only a few times. The chain's CDR3 is CASSLVQGGAGYTF. For the CDR3, the DNA is TGTGCCAGCAGTTTAGTGCAGGGCGGCGCTGGCTACACCTTC. The chain links TRBV12-3 or TRBV12-4 to TRBJ1-2; D perhaps matches TRBD1 (5 bases). The CDR3 sequence is 14 residues long. Between the trimmed V and J ends, which lost 1 base and 7 bases, there was a span of 13 bases.

The V gene is TRBV5-1, the J gene TRBJ1-4, with 9 nucleotides matching TRBD1. CDR3 size: 14 residues. Per germline, CDR1 SGHRS and CDR2 YFSETQ. V trimming: 3 bases; J trimming: 5 bases; junction bases outside the gene matches: 2. Here the CDR3 DNA reads TGCGCCAGCAGCTCGACAGGGGGAAATGAAAAACTGTTTTTT. Translation gives CASSSTGGNEKLFF.

In its sample, this clonotype was seen many times. The rearrangement links TRBV24-1 to TRBJ1-2; a possible D gene is TRBD1 (6 bases). Between the trimmed V and J ends, which lost 1 base and 4 bases, there was a span of 9 bases. The germline V gene encodes CDR1 KGHDR and CDR2 SFDVKD. The CDR3 extends over 14 amino acids. The CDR3 is CATSDFEDSYGYTF. The CDR3 nucleotides read TGTGCCACCAGTGATTTCGAGGACAGCTATGGCTACACCTTC.

The gene calls are TRBV4-2 and TRBJ1-1; D might be TRBD1 (5 bases). The CDR3 runs to 15 residues. Trimming took off 3 bases at V and 6 bases at J, with 17 bases between the two ends. Germline CDR1 and CDR2: LGHNA and YNFKEQ. Here the CDR3 reads CASSQDRDGESEAFF. The CDR3 DNA sequence: TGTGCCAGCAGCCAGGACCGGGACGGAGAATCTGAAGCTTTCTTT.

The chain is built from TRBV7-9 and TRBJ2-1; 8 bases are shared with TRBD2. This CDR3 is built from 14 residues. Germline values: CDR1 SEHNR, CDR2 FQNEAQ (reference sequence). The junction had 10 bases not matched to a gene; V was cut back by 5 bases and J by 10 bases. In DNA form, the CDR3 reads TGTGCCAGCAGCACACCGGGACTAGGGGCAGAGCAGTTCTTC. Its protein product is CASSTPGLGAEQFF.

In its sample, this clonotype was seen many times. The chain is built from TRBV12-3 or TRBV12-4 and TRBJ2-7; D gene ambiguous. CDR3 length: 12 amino acids. Trimming removed 3 bases from V and 5 bases from J, with 8 bases in between. Here the CDR3 DNA reads TGTGCCAGCAGTTTGAGTTTCAACGAGCAGTACTTC. Residues: CASSLSFNEQYF.

This clonotype occurred a few times. The V call is TRBV3-1, the J call TRBJ1-2, with D unclear. The germline V and J ends were trimmed by 0 bases and 8 bases, with 22 bases remaining between them. The germline CDR1 and CDR2 sequences are LGHDT and YNNKEL (reference sequence). There are 17 residues in the CDR3. The CDR3, as DNA: TGTGCCAGCAGCCAAGACGGATTTTTGAGGGTTAAAGGAGGCTACACCTTC. The encoded protein is CASSQDGFLRVKGGYTF.

The rearrangement joins TRBV27 to TRBJ1-4; 10 positions match TRBD1. V lost 6 bases to trimming and J lost 7 bases; unmatched junction nucleotides: 8. The CDR3 extends over 15 amino acids. Looked up from germline, CDR1 is MNHEY and CDR2 is SMNVEV (reference sequence). The CDR3 nucleotides read TGTGCCAGCAGCAAGATCCGGGACAGGGGTGAAAAACTGTTTTTT. Translating it yields CASSKIRDRGEKLFF. The whole variable domain, remainder taken from reference TRBV27 and TRBJ1-4, is EAQVTQNPRYLITVTGKKLTVTCSQNMNHEYMSWYRQDPGLGLRQIYYSMNVEVTDKGDVPEGYKVSRKEKRNFPLILESPSPNQTSLYFCASSKIRDRGEKLFFGSGTQLSVL.

The chain uses TRBV6-4 and TRBJ2-1; TRBD1 is a possible D gene (6 bases). Germline V CDR1 and CDR2: MRHNA, SNTAGT. The V end was cut by 3 bases, the J end by 7 bases, with 10 bases between. The CDR3 extends over 13 amino acids. The CDR3 reads CASSEGALNEQFF. The CDR3 DNA reads TGTGCCAGCAGTGAGGGGGCCTTGAATGAGCAGTTCTTC.